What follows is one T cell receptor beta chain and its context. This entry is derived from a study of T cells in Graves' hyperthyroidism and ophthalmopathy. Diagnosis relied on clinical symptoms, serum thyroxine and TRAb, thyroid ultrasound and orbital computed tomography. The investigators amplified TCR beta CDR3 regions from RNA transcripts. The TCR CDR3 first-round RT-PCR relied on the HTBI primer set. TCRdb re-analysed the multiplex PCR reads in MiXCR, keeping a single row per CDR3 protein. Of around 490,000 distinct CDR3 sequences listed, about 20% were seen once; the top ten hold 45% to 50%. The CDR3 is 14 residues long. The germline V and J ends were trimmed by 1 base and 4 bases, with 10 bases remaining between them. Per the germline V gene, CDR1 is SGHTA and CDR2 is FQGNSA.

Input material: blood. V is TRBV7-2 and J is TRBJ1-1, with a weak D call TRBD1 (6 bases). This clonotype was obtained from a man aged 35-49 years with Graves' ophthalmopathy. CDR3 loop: CASSLVPGATEAFF. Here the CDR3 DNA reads TGTGCCAGCAGCTTAGTGCCAGGGGCCACTGAAGCTTTCTTT.